Each of the 10 T cell receptor beta chains below was sequenced from the same sample in a study of T-cell memory formation after mild COVID-19. Via MiXCR, TCRdb re-called the 5' RACE reads, giving one row per CDR3 protein. The sample carries 300,000 to 400,000 distinct CDR3 sequences, 20% to 25% recorded once. Material for sequencing was PBMCs or a T cell subset sorted from them (not recorded which). The origin of the receptors is an adult woman who had mild COVID-19 (a few samples of this study predate the infection). Cell type and time point are not known.

This clonotype was counted ten times or more. The chain recombines TRBV5-1 with TRBJ2-1; the D is unclear. Germline CDR1 SGHRS, CDR2 YFSETQ. The CDR3 contains 11 residues. The germline V and J ends were trimmed by 2 bases and 3 bases, with 0 bases remaining between them. The chain's CDR3 is CASSFYNEQFF. Here the CDR3 DNA reads TGCGCCAGCAGCTTCTACAATGAGCAGTTCTTC. The full variable domain, completed using reference TRBV5-1 and TRBJ2-1, is KAGVTQTPRYLIKTRGQQVTLSCSPISGHRSVSWYQQTPGQGLQFLFEYFSETQRNKGNFPGRFSGRQFSNSRSEMNVSTLELGDSALYLCASSFYNEQFFGPGTRLTVL.

The rearrangement uses TRBV4-1 and TRBJ2-1, with 7 nucleotides matching TRBD1. Germline assignment: CDR1 MGHRA and CDR2 YSYEKL. The CDR3 totals 14 residues. J gave up 10 bases and V 4 bases, and 10 bases lay outside the gene matches. The CDR3 region is CASSRRDREGEQFF. The CDR3 bases are TGCGCCAGCAGCCGCCGAGACAGGGAAGGAGAGCAGTTCTTC.

This clonotype was counted a few times. This sequence joins TRBV20-1 and TRBJ1-5; D possibly corresponds to TRBD1 (5 bases). Germline values: CDR1 DFQATT, CDR2 SNEGSKA (reference sequence). The CDR3 loop spans 13 amino acids. Trimming stripped 5 bases from V and 0 bases from J, with 8 bases between. Here the CDR3 reads CSARTYSNQPQHF. In nucleotides, the CDR3 is TGCAGTGCTCGGACATATAGCAATCAGCCCCAGCATTTT.

The chain has TRBV20-1 and TRBJ2-3; 8 positions match TRBD2. V shed 0 bases, J shed 3 bases, and the junction held 8 bases outside the gene matches. Germline loops: CDR1 DFQATT, CDR2 SNEGSKA (reference sequence). The CDR3 spans 16 residues. CDR3 region: CSARDLNGGATDTQYF. CDR3 in DNA: TGCAGTGCTAGAGATCTTAACGGGGGGGCGACAGATACGCAGTATTTT.

The genes are TRBV20-1 and TRBJ2-1; D gene ambiguous. The germline gives CDR1 DFQATT, CDR2 SNEGSKA (reference sequence). The V gene lost 7 bases and the J gene lost 0 bases, with 10 bases spanning the gap. The CDR3 extends over 13 amino acids. CDR3 residues: CSVRPGSYNEQFF. CDR3 DNA sequence: TGCAGTGTGAGGCCGGGCTCCTACAATGAGCAGTTCTTC.

This clonotype has only a few counts. The J gene is TRBJ1-2, the V gene TRBV9; TRBD1 is a possible D gene (6 bases). V lost 4 bases, J lost 8 bases, and 21 bases lay in between. Germline V gene data show CDR1 as SGDLS and CDR2 as YYNGEE. The CDR3 covers 15 residues. The CDR3 DNA is TGTGCCAGCAGCCCCCTTGTCGGGAACAGGGTGGGCTACACCTTC. Amino acids: CASSPLVGNRVGYTF.

This CDR3 reads CASSIQHVRDRVNEQYF. DNA of the CDR3: TGTGCCAGCAGCATTCAACATGTCCGGGACAGGGTGAACGAGCAGTACTTC. The chain has TRBV7-9 and TRBJ2-7, with 9 bases lining up with TRBD1. This CDR3 is 17 amino acids long. Germline loops: CDR1 SEHNR, CDR2 FQNEAQ (reference sequence). J lost 5 bases, V lost 5 bases, and 16 bases had no gene match.

This clonotype was found many times. The chain joins TRBV7-9 to TRBJ2-5; D ambiguous. CDR1 is SEHNR and CDR2 is FQNEAQ in the germline V gene (reference sequence). V lost 5 bases, J lost 1 base, and 8 bases lay in between. The CDR3 is made up of 13 amino acids. DNA of the CDR3: TGTGCCAGCAGCCTCAGGAGCCAAGAGACCCAGTACTTC. It is translated as CASSLRSQETQYF.

Regarding this clonotype: The germline gene is not matched at one end of the junction; a read error may be the cause. V gene TRBV5-1 combines with J gene TRBJ2-6; D not certain. CDR3 length: 15 amino acids. Germline CDR1 SGHRS, CDR2 YFSETQ. The CDR3 is CSSSFDNSGANVLTF. The CDR3 bases are TGCTCCAGCAGCTTTGACAACTCTGGGGCCAACGTCCTGACTTTC.

The rearrangement links TRBV5-1 to TRBJ2-3; TRBD1 agrees at 8 bases. This CDR3 contains 15 residues. In germline, CDR1 is SGHRS, CDR2 YFSETQ. V lost 1 base and J lost 6; bases outside the gene matches: 7. In DNA form, the CDR3 reads TGCGCCAGCAGCTTGACTCTCAGACAGGGGGATACGCAGTATTTT. This encodes CASSLTLRQGDTQYF.